The clone carrying this T cell receptor beta chain came up a few times. No antigen is known for it. Generation of TCR cDNA used 5'RACE template switching (which added a universal primer site and UMIs). TCRdb used MiXCR to reprocess the 5' RACE reads, holding one entry per CDR3 protein. The table records some 350,000 distinct CDR3 sequences, 8.7% of them present only once. This entry is derived from a study of T cells after yellow fever vaccination. Overall study context: Preparing low-cell-number fractions relied on SMART-Seq v4 Ultra Low Input.

Germline values: CDR1 KGHSH, CDR2 LQKENI. The J segment lost 10 bases and the V segment lost 6 bases, leaving 8 bases of the junction unmatched. The CDR3 extends over 13 amino acids. Overall study findings and caveats: At less than 97% for CD4 and 70% to 90% for CD8, most primary-vaccination clones showed up again after the booster. The secondary response showed a weaker magnitude and a faster peak, day 5 versus 15.

The chain combines TRBV18 with TRBJ1-2, with TRBD1 matching over 10 bases. Sequences were derived from PBMCs, sampled on the day of the first yellow fever vaccination. This receptor was taken from a man aged 18 to 29 who received the YFV17D yellow fever vaccine. The CDR3 nucleotides read TGTGCCAGCTCGACGGGACAGGGGATTGACTACACCTTC. Its protein is CASSTGQGIDYTF.